These T cell receptor beta chains were read from a single sample in a study of vaccination and CD4 T cells after COVID-19. TCRdb called the PCR reads again in MiXCR, with one record for every CDR3 protein. The sample carries 1,000 or so distinct CDR3 sequences, roughly 17% recorded once. These receptors lack a known antigen. Material for sequencing was CD4+ T cells from blood, cultured in vitro. All receptors come from a human donor in good health. Each CDR3 is given with its conserved first and last residue. Each record gives: clone size, D gene, V gene, J gene, CDR3 protein, CDR3 DNA. A D gene is named only where the DNA matches it firmly. Clone size is given for some rows only: seen once, a few or many times, or a class if the clone is expanded.

abundance: few
d_gene: .
v_gene: TRBV5-4
j_gene: TRBJ2-5
CDR3aa: CASSLGRTSTRETQYF
CDR3nt: TGTGCCAGCAGCTTGGGTAGGACCTCGACAAGAGAGACCCAGTACTTC

abundance: medium-sized
d_gene: .
v_gene: TRBV7-2
j_gene: TRBJ2-7
CDR3aa: CASSPDRSSYEQYF
CDR3nt: TGTGCCAGCAGTCCCGACAGGAGCTCCTACGAGCAGTACTTC

abundance: .
d_gene: TRBD1
v_gene: TRBV11-3
j_gene: TRBJ2-2
CDR3aa: CASSSGTGETGELFF
CDR3nt: TGTGCCAGCAGCTCCGGGACAGGGGAGACCGGGGAGCTGTTTTTT

abundance: medium-sized
d_gene: .
v_gene: TRBV7-2
j_gene: TRBJ1-1
CDR3aa: CASSLEFEQVEAFF
CDR3nt: TGTGCCAGCAGCTTAGAGTTCGAACAAGTGGAAGCTTTCTTT

abundance: few
d_gene: .
v_gene: TRBV5-1
j_gene: TRBJ2-7
CDR3aa: CASSLIGYEQYF
CDR3nt: TGCGCCAGCAGCTTGATCGGGTACGAGCAGTACTTC

abundance: few
d_gene: .
v_gene: TRBV5-1
j_gene: TRBJ2-3
CDR3aa: CASSLVSGDTQYF
CDR3nt: TGCGCCAGCAGCTTAGTTTCGGGAGATACGCAGTATTTT

abundance: few
d_gene: .
v_gene: TRBV6-1
j_gene: TRBJ2-6
CDR3aa: CASSGGGAGANVLTF
CDR3nt: TGTGCCAGCAGTGGAGGAGGGGCTGGGGCCAACGTCCTGACTTTC

abundance: medium-sized
d_gene: .
v_gene: TRBV7-8
j_gene: TRBJ2-1
CDR3aa: CASSPVGGGWINEQFF
CDR3nt: TGTGCCAGCAGCCCCGTAGGGGGAGGCTGGATCAATGAGCAGTTCTTC

abundance: .
d_gene: TRBD2
v_gene: TRBV6-1
j_gene: TRBJ2-2
CDR3aa: CATRPGAGGGGELFF
CDR3nt: TGTGCCACCAGGCCCGGGGCGGGAGGGGGCGGGGAGCTGTTTTTT

abundance: .
d_gene: .
v_gene: TRBV30
j_gene: TRBJ2-6
CDR3aa: CAWEQGSGANVLTF
CDR3nt: TGTGCCTGGGAACAGGGCTCTGGGGCCAACGTCCTGACTTTC

abundance: medium-sized
d_gene: .
v_gene: TRBV7-2
j_gene: TRBJ1-1
CDR3aa: CASSLALTNTEAFF
CDR3nt: TGTGCCAGCAGCTTAGCTCTTACGAACACTGAAGCTTTCTTT

abundance: once
d_gene: TRBD1
v_gene: TRBV5-1
j_gene: TRBJ1-1
CDR3aa: CASSPDRGGLTEAFF
CDR3nt: TGCGCCAGCAGTCCAGACAGGGGCGGGTTAACTGAAGCTTTCTTT

abundance: .
d_gene: TRBD1
v_gene: TRBV5-6
j_gene: TRBJ1-2
CDR3aa: CASSVAGQSNYGYTF
CDR3nt: TGTGCCAGCAGCGTCGCGGGACAGTCTAACTATGGCTACACCTTC

abundance: few
d_gene: TRBD2
v_gene: TRBV5-4
j_gene: TRBJ2-1
CDR3aa: CASSSPSGGAQRGEQFF
CDR3nt: TGTGCCAGCAGCTCTCCCAGCGGGGGGGCTCAACGTGGTGAGCAGTTCTTC

abundance: medium-sized
d_gene: .
v_gene: TRBV2
j_gene: TRBJ1-2
CDR3aa: CASIGSRLYGYTF
CDR3nt: TGTGCCAGCATCGGCAGCCGCCTCTATGGCTACACCTTC

abundance: .
d_gene: .
v_gene: TRBV9
j_gene: TRBJ2-2
CDR3aa: CASSGQTGFDTGELFF
CDR3nt: TGTGCCAGCAGCGGACAAACAGGGTTCGACACCGGGGAGCTGTTTTTT

abundance: .
d_gene: .
v_gene: TRBV7-9
j_gene: TRBJ1-3
CDR3aa: CASWKSGNTIYF
CDR3nt: TGTGCCAGTTGGAAGTCTGGAAACACCATATATTTT

abundance: .
d_gene: .
v_gene: TRBV12-3/TRBV12-4
j_gene: TRBJ1-2
CDR3aa: CASSLVVAYGYTF
CDR3nt: TGTGCCAGCAGTTTAGTGGTGGCCTATGGCTACACCTTC

abundance: large
d_gene: TRBD2
v_gene: TRBV20-1
j_gene: TRBJ2-2
CDR3aa: CSARGLSGEATGELFF
CDR3nt: TGCAGTGCTAGGGGCCTCAGCGGGGAGGCCACCGGGGAGCTGTTTTTT

abundance: .
d_gene: TRBD2
v_gene: TRBV18
j_gene: TRBJ2-3
CDR3aa: CASSPTGGGSDTQYF
CDR3nt: TGTGCCAGCTCCCCAACTGGCGGGGGATCAGATACGCAGTATTTT

abundance: .
d_gene: .
v_gene: TRBV14
j_gene: TRBJ2-7
CDR3aa: CASSPRRDSSYEQYF
CDR3nt: TGTGCCAGCAGCCCCCGACGGGATAGCTCCTACGAGCAGTACTTC

abundance: few
d_gene: .
v_gene: TRBV6-1
j_gene: TRBJ1-2
CDR3aa: CASLPAGEAYGYTF
CDR3nt: TGTGCCAGCCTCCCCGCAGGGGAGGCTTATGGCTACACCTTC

abundance: medium-sized
d_gene: .
v_gene: TRBV6-1
j_gene: TRBJ2-1
CDR3aa: CASSLQGGVSYNEQFF
CDR3nt: TGTGCCAGCAGCCTGCAAGGGGGGGTGTCCTACAATGAGCAGTTCTTC

abundance: large
d_gene: .
v_gene: TRBV15
j_gene: TRBJ1-2
CDR3aa: CATSRGRDGNYGYTF
CDR3nt: TGTGCCACCAGCAGAGGAAGGGACGGCAATTATGGCTACACCTTC

abundance: .
d_gene: TRBD2
v_gene: TRBV6-7
j_gene: TRBJ2-1
CDR3aa: CASTIRALRTSAHLWNEQFF
CDR3nt: TGTGCCAGCACCATAAGGGCACTCCGGACTAGCGCCCATTTGTGGAATGAGCAGTTCTTC

abundance: .
d_gene: TRBD1
v_gene: TRBV5-6
j_gene: TRBJ2-5
CDR3aa: CASSLEGQGIEVSQYF
CDR3nt: TGTGCCAGCAGCTTGGAGGGACAGGGGATCGAGGTGTCCCAGTACTTC

abundance: medium-sized
d_gene: .
v_gene: TRBV7-3
j_gene: TRBJ2-3
CDR3aa: CASSRGEFTDTQYF
CDR3nt: TGTGCCAGCAGCCGAGGCGAGTTCACAGATACGCAGTATTTT

abundance: few
d_gene: TRBD1
v_gene: TRBV27
j_gene: TRBJ1-1
CDR3aa: CTSSLLGSGQGNTEAFF
CDR3nt: TGCACCAGCAGTTTATTAGGTTCGGGACAGGGGAACACTGAAGCTTTCTTT

abundance: .
d_gene: .
v_gene: TRBV11-2
j_gene: TRBJ2-3
CDR3aa: CASSLLPGTDTQYF
CDR3nt: TGTGCCAGCAGCTTACTCCCCGGGACAGATACGCAGTATTTT

abundance: few
d_gene: .
v_gene: TRBV27
j_gene: TRBJ2-3
CDR3aa: CASTDLGGRGRGATDTQYF
CDR3nt: TGTGCCAGCACCGATTTAGGGGGTAGGGGGCGGGGGGCCACAGATACGCAGTATTTT

abundance: medium-sized
d_gene: .
v_gene: TRBV24-1
j_gene: TRBJ2-3
CDR3aa: CATSDFVGSDTQYF
CDR3nt: TGTGCCACCAGTGATTTTGTCGGGTCGGATACGCAGTATTTT

abundance: .
d_gene: .
v_gene: TRBV5-1
j_gene: TRBJ2-7
CDR3aa: CASSSTGNSYEQYF
CDR3nt: TGCGCCAGCAGCTCAACAGGGAACTCCTACGAGCAGTACTTC

abundance: medium-sized
d_gene: .
v_gene: TRBV6-1
j_gene: TRBJ1-2
CDR3aa: CASRLIEGYTF
CDR3nt: TGTGCCAGCAGATTGATCGAGGGCTACACCTTC

abundance: .
d_gene: TRBD1
v_gene: TRBV2
j_gene: TRBJ2-1
CDR3aa: CASKNRGWSSYNEQFF
CDR3nt: TGTGCCAGCAAAAACAGGGGTTGGAGCTCCTACAATGAGCAGTTCTTC

abundance: few
d_gene: TRBD1
v_gene: TRBV5-4
j_gene: TRBJ1-2
CDR3aa: CASSLDMGQVGGYTF
CDR3nt: TGTGCCAGCAGCTTGGATATGGGACAGGTTGGTGGCTACACCTTC

abundance: few
d_gene: .
v_gene: TRBV5-1
j_gene: TRBJ1-6
CDR3aa: CASSLQQENSPLHF
CDR3nt: TGCGCCAGCAGCTTACAACAGGAGAATTCACCCCTCCACTTT

abundance: few
d_gene: TRBD2
v_gene: TRBV5-1
j_gene: TRBJ2-3
CDR3aa: CASSLEGSGGDTQYF
CDR3nt: TGCGCCAGCAGCTTGGAAGGTAGCGGGGGAGATACGCAGTATTTT

abundance: few
d_gene: TRBD1
v_gene: TRBV11-2
j_gene: TRBJ2-1
CDR3aa: CASSYGQARDNEQFF
CDR3nt: TGTGCCAGCAGCTATGGACAGGCCCGAGACAATGAGCAGTTCTTC

abundance: .
d_gene: .
v_gene: TRBV9
j_gene: TRBJ1-1
CDR3aa: CASSVTGGGNTEAFF
CDR3nt: TGTGCCAGCAGCGTAACTGGTGGCGGCAACACTGAAGCTTTCTTT

abundance: medium-sized
d_gene: TRBD1
v_gene: TRBV2
j_gene: TRBJ1-5
CDR3aa: CASSGGQGRQPQHF
CDR3nt: TGTGCCAGCAGTGGGGGACAGGGGCGCCAGCCCCAGCATTTT

abundance: medium-sized
d_gene: .
v_gene: TRBV7-3
j_gene: TRBJ2-2
CDR3aa: CASSLSSAHTGELFF
CDR3nt: TGTGCCAGCAGCCTGTCAAGCGCTCACACCGGGGAGCTGTTTTTT

abundance: few
d_gene: .
v_gene: TRBV12-3/TRBV12-4
j_gene: TRBJ2-5
CDR3aa: CASSPLRVRETQYF
CDR3nt: TGTGCCAGCAGCCCACTCAGGGTCAGGGAGACCCAGTACTTC

abundance: few
d_gene: .
v_gene: TRBV4-2
j_gene: TRBJ1-1
CDR3aa: CASSQAGGNTEAFF
CDR3nt: TGTGCCAGCAGCCAAGCGGGGGGGAACACTGAAGCTTTCTTT

abundance: few
d_gene: .
v_gene: TRBV5-1
j_gene: TRBJ1-2
CDR3aa: CASSLEVPYYTF
CDR3nt: TGCGCCAGCAGCTTGGAGGTCCCCTACTACACCTTC

abundance: medium-sized
d_gene: .
v_gene: TRBV20-1
j_gene: TRBJ1-6
CDR3aa: CSAAHNSPLHF
CDR3nt: TGCAGTGCAGCACATAATTCACCCCTCCACTTT

abundance: large
d_gene: TRBD2
v_gene: TRBV20-1
j_gene: TRBJ2-5
CDR3aa: CSACPSGGAWETQYF
CDR3nt: TGCAGTGCCTGTCCTAGCGGGGGGGCGTGGGAGACCCAGTACTTC

abundance: medium-sized
d_gene: TRBD2
v_gene: TRBV24-1
j_gene: TRBJ2-2
CDR3aa: CATSDVRGAGELFF
CDR3nt: TGTGCCACCAGTGATGTGCGGGGGGCCGGGGAGCTGTTTTTT

abundance: once
d_gene: .
v_gene: TRBV28
j_gene: TRBJ2-1
CDR3aa: CASSSAPGPRGQFF
CDR3nt: TGTGCCAGCAGTTCTGCCCCCGGGCCCAGGGGGCAGTTCTTC

abundance: medium-sized
d_gene: .
v_gene: TRBV7-2
j_gene: TRBJ2-5
CDR3aa: CASSPGGRQETQYF
CDR3nt: TGTGCCAGCAGCCCGGGGGGCCGGCAAGAGACCCAGTACTTC

abundance: medium-sized
d_gene: TRBD1
v_gene: TRBV20-1
j_gene: TRBJ2-3
CDR3aa: CSARQGKSTDTQYF
CDR3nt: TGCAGTGCGAGACAGGGGAAGAGCACAGATACGCAGTATTTT

abundance: .
d_gene: TRBD1
v_gene: TRBV5-4
j_gene: TRBJ2-2
CDR3aa: CASSLAQGAGELFF
CDR3nt: TGTGCCAGCAGCTTGGCCCAGGGGGCCGGGGAGCTGTTTTTT

abundance: .
d_gene: TRBD2
v_gene: TRBV9
j_gene: TRBJ2-2
CDR3aa: CASSPHTGLAGAGELFF
CDR3nt: TGTGCCAGCAGCCCTCATACCGGGCTAGCGGGAGCCGGGGAGCTGTTTTTT

abundance: .
d_gene: .
v_gene: TRBV11-2
j_gene: TRBJ1-3
CDR3aa: CASSSTGTGNTIYF
CDR3nt: TGTGCCAGCAGCTCGACAGGAACTGGAAACACCATATATTTT

abundance: .
d_gene: .
v_gene: TRBV5-1
j_gene: TRBJ1-2
CDR3aa: CASSLDGGYGYTF
CDR3nt: TGCGCCAGCAGCCTCGACGGAGGCTATGGCTACACCTTC

abundance: .
d_gene: .
v_gene: TRBV18
j_gene: TRBJ2-3
CDR3aa: CASSESTDTQYF
CDR3nt: TGTGCCAGCTCAGAGAGCACAGATACGCAGTATTTT

abundance: medium-sized
d_gene: .
v_gene: TRBV20-1
j_gene: TRBJ2-5
CDR3aa: CSAGDRDYQETQYF
CDR3nt: TGCAGTGCTGGGGACCGGGACTACCAAGAGACCCAGTACTTC